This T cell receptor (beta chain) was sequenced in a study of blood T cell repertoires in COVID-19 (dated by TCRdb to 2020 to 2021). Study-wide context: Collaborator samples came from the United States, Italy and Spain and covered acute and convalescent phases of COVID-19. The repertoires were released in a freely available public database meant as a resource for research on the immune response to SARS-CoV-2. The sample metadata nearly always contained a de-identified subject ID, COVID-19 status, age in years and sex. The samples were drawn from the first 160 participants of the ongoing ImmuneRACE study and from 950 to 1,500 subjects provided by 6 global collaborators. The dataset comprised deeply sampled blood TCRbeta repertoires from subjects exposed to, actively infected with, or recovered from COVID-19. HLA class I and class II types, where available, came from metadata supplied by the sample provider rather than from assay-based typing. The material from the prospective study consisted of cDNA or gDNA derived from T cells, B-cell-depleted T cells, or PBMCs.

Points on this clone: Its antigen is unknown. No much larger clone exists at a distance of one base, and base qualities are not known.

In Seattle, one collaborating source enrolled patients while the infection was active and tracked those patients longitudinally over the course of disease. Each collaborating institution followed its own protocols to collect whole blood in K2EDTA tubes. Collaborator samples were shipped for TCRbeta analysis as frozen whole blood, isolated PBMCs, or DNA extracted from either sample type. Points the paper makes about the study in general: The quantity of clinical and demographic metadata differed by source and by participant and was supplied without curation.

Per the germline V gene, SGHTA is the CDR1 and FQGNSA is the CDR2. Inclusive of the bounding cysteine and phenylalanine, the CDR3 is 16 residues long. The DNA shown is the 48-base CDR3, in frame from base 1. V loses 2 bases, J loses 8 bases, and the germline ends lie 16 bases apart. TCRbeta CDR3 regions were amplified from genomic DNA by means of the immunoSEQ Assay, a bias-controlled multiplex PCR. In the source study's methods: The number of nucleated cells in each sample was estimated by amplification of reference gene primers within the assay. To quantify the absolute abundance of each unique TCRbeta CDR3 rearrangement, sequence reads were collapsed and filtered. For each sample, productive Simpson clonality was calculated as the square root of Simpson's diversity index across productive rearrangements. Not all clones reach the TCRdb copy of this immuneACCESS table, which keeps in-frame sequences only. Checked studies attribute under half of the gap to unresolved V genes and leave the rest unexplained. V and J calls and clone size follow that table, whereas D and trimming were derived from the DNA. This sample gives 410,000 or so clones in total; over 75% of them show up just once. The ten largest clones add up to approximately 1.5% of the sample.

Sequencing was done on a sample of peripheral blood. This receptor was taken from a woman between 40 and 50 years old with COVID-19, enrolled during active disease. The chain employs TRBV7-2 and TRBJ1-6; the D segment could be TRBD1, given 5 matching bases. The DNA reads TGTGCCAGCAGCTTAATTAATCGGGCAGGGCATTCACCCCTCCACTTT. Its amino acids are CASSLINRAGHSPLHF. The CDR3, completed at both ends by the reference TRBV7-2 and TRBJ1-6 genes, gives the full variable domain GAGVSQSPSNKVTEKGKDVELRCDPISGHTALYWYRQSLGQGLEFLIYFQGNSAPDKSGLPSDRFSAERTGGSVSTLTIQRTQQEDSAVYLCASSLINRAGHSPLHFGNGTRLTVT.